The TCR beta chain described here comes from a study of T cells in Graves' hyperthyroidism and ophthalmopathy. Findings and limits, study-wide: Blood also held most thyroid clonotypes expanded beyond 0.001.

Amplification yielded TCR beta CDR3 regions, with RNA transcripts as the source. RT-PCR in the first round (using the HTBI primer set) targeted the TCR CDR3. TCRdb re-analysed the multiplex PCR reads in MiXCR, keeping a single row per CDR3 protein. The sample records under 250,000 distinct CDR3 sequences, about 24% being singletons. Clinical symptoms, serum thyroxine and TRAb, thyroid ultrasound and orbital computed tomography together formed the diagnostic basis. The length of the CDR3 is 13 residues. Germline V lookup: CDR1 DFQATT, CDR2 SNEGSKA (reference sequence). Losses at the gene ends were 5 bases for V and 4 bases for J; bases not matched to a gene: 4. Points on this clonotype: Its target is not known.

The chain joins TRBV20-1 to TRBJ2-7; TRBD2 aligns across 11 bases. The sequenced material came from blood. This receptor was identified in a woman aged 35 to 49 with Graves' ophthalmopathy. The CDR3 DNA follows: TGCAGTGCTTCCGGGACTAGCGGATACGAGCAGTACTTC. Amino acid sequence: CSASGTSGYEQYF.